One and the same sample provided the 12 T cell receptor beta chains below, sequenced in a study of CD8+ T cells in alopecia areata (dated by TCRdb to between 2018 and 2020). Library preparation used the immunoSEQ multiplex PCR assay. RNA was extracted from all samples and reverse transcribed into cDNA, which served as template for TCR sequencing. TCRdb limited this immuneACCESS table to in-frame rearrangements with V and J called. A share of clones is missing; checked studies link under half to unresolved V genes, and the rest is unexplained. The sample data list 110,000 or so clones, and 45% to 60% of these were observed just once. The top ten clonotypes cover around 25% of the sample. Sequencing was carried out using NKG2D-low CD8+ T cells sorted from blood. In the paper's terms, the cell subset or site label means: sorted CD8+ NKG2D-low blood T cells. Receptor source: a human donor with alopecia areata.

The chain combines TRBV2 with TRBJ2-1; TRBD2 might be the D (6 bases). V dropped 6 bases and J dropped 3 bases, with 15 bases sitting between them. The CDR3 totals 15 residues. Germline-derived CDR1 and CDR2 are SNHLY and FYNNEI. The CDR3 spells CASSGGLAFYNEQFF. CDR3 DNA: TGTGCCAGCAGCGGAGGGCTAGCGTTCTACAATGAGCAGTTCTTC.

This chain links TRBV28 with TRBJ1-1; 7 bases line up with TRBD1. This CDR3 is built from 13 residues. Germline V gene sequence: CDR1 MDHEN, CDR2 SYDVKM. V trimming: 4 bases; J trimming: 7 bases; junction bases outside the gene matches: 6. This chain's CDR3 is CASSSRGFGEAFF. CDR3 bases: TGTGCCAGCAGTTCCAGGGGGTTCGGTGAAGCTTTCTTT.

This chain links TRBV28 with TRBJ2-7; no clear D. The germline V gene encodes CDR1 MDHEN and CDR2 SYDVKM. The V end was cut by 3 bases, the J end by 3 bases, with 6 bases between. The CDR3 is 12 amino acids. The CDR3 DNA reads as TGTGCCAGCAGTTTTCGGTTCTACGAGCAGTACTTC. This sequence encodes CASSFRFYEQYF.

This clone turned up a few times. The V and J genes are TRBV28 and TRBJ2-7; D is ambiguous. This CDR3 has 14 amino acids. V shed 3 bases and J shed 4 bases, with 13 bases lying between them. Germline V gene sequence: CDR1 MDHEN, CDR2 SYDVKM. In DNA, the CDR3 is TGTGCCAGCAGTTTCATCGGCTTGGGATACGAGCAGTACTTC. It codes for CASSFIGLGYEQYF.

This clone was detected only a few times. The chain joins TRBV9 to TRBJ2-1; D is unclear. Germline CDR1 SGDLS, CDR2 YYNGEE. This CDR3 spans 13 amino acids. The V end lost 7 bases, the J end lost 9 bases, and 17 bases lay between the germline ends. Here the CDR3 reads CASEPGPGGEQFF. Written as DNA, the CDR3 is TGTGCCAGCGAGCCAGGCCCTGGTGGTGAGCAGTTCTTC.

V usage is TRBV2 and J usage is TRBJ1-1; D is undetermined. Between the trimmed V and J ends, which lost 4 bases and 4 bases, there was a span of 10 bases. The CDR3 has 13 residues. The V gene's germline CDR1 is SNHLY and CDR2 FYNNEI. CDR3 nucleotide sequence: TGTGCCAGCAGTGGCCCGAGGAGCACTGAAGCTTTCTTT. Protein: CASSGPRSTEAFF.

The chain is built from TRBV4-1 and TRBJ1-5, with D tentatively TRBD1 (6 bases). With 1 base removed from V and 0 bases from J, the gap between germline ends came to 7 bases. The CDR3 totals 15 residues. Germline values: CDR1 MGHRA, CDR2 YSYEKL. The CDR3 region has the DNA TGCGCCAGCAGCCAAGGGACAGCTAGCAATCAGCCCCAGCATTTT. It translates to CASSQGTASNQPQHF.

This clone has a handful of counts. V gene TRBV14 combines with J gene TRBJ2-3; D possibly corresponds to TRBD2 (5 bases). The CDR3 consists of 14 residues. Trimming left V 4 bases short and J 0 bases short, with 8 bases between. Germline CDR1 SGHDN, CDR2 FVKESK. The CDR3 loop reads CASSPRTSTDTQYF. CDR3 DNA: TGTGCCAGCAGCCCGAGGACTAGCACAGATACGCAGTATTTT.

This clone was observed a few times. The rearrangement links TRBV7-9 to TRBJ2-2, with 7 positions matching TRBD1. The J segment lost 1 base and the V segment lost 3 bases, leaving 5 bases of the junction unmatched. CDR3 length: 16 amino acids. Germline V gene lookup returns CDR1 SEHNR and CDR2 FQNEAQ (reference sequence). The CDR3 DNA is TGTGCCAGCAGCTTCTCCGGGACAGTGAACACCGGGGAGCTGTTTTTT. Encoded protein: CASSFSGTVNTGELFF.

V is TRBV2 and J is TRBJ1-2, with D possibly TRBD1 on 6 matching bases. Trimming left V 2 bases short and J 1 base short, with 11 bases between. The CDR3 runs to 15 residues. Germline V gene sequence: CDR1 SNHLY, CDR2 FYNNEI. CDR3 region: CASSESRGGNYGYTF. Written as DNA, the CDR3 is TGTGCCAGCAGTGAATCGAGGGGGGGTAACTATGGCTACACCTTC. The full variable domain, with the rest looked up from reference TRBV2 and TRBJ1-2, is EPEVTQTPSHQVTQMGQEVILRCVPISNHLYFYWYRQILGQKVEFLVSFYNNEISEKSEIFDDQFSVERPDGSNFTLKIRSTKLEDSAMYFCASSESRGGNYGYTFGSGTRLTVV.

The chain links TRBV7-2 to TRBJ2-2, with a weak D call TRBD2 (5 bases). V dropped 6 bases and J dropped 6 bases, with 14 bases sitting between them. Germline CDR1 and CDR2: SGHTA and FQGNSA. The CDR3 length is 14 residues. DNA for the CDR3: TGTGCCAGCAGGCCGGGGATATCGGCCGGGGAGCTGTTTTTT. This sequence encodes CASRPGISAGELFF.

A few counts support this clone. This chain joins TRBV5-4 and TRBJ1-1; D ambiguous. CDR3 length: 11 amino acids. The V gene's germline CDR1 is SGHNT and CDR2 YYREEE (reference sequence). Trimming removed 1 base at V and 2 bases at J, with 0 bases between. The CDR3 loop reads CASSLNTEAFF. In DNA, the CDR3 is TGTGCCAGCAGCTTGAACACTGAAGCTTTCTTT.